The sequence of this T cell receptor beta chain was determined in a study of blood T cell repertoires in COVID-19. The method was immunoSEQ multiplex PCR; TCRdb's version includes in-frame clones alone and lacks a portion of them. The data hold roughly 150,000 clones, with more than 70% observed a single time. Deletions cut 8 bases from V and 0 bases from J, with 8 bases between. The CDR3 sequence is 13 residues long. Material for sequencing was peripheral blood. The genes are TRBV12-3 or TRBV12-4 and TRBJ2-1; D might be TRBD2 (6 bases). This receptor was taken from a woman in her seventies who had recovered from COVID-19. CDR3 bases: TGTGCCAGCGGGGGACTCTCCTACAATGAGCAGTTCTTC. Protein sequence: CASGGLSYNEQFF.